The 28 T cell receptor beta chains presented below share a single source sample, sequenced in a study of T cell responses to AZD1222 COVID-19 vaccine. The method was immunoSEQ multiplex PCR; TCRdb's version includes in-frame clones alone and lacks a portion of them. The sample holds approximately 100,000 clones, roughly 90% seen once. The material sequenced was peripheral blood, taken on day 0 of AZD1222 vaccination. All receptors come from an adult in good health.

The gene calls are TRBV7-2 and TRBJ1-1; 7 bases fit TRBD1. The germline V gene has CDR1 SGHTA and CDR2 FQGNSA. There are 12 residues in the CDR3. With 2 bases clipped from V and 10 bases from J, the junction kept 4 bases outside the gene matches. The CDR3 DNA is TGTGCCAGCAGCTTAACCAGGGGGACAGCTTTCTTT. This translates into CASSLTRGTAFF.

A remark on this clone: Other DNA sequences in this sample translate to the same CDR3. This chain joins TRBV6-5 and TRBJ1-2; a weak D match, TRBD1 (5 bases). Germline CDR1 and CDR2: MNHEY and SVGAGI. The length of the CDR3 is 15 residues. V was trimmed by 0 bases and J by 4 bases, leaving 12 bases between them. CDR3 bases: TGTGCCAGCAGTTACTCCGGCCAGGGCGGCTATGGCTACACCTTC. Its protein product is CASSYSGQGGYGYTF.

As regards this clone: The same CDR3 is also encoded by other DNA sequences in this sample. This chain uses TRBV18 with TRBJ2-5; D is ambiguous. Germline CDR1 KGHSH, CDR2 LQKENI. The CDR3 runs 14 residues. V dropped 0 bases and J dropped 4 bases, with 9 bases sitting between them. Here the CDR3 DNA reads TGTGCCAGCTCACCACCGGGCGTTAGAGAGACCCAGTACTTC. Translating gives CASSPPGVRETQYF.

The rearrangement links TRBV5-1 to TRBJ2-7; D may match TRBD1 or TRBD2 (5 bases each). There are 16 residues in the CDR3. Per germline, CDR1 SGHRS and CDR2 YFSETQ. V shed 3 bases and J shed 0 bases, with 16 bases lying between them. CDR3: CASSSRDGWPSYEQYF. The CDR3 DNA reads TGCGCCAGCAGCTCCCGGGACGGATGGCCCTCCTACGAGCAGTACTTC.

The chain is built from TRBV19 and TRBJ2-1; no firm D call. Trimming cost V 1 base and J 3 bases, with 13 bases left between them. The CDR3 covers 16 residues. The germline V gene has CDR1 LNHDA and CDR2 SQIVND (reference sequence). The chain's CDR3 is CASSIATRSVYNEQFF. The DNA for the CDR3 is TGTGCCAGTAGTATAGCGACCCGCTCGGTCTACAATGAGCAGTTCTTC. Looking up the rest from reference TRBV19 and TRBJ2-1 gives the full variable domain: DGGITQSPKYLFRKEGQNVTLSCEQNLNHDAMYWYRQDPGQGLRLIYYSQIVNDFQKGDIAEGYSVSREKKESFPLTVTSAQKNPTAFYLCASSIATRSVYNEQFFGPGTRLTVL.

The chain recombines TRBV19 with TRBJ1-6; D gene ambiguous. Trimming stripped 7 bases from V and 3 bases from J, with 7 bases between. This CDR3 has 13 residues. From germline, CDR1 is LNHDA and CDR2 SQIVND (reference sequence). CDR3 sequence (DNA): TGTGCCAGTAAGGAGGTCTATAATTCACCCCTCCACTTT. This sequence encodes CASKEVYNSPLHF.

J is TRBJ1-1 and V is TRBV7-6; a possible D gene is TRBD1 (6 bases). CDR3 length: 16 residues. The germline gives CDR1 SGHVS, CDR2 FNYEAQ. V lost 5 bases, J lost 0 bases, and 16 bases lay in between. Here the CDR3 DNA reads TGTGCCAGCAGCCCTTGGCCAGGGGCTATGAACACTGAAGCTTTCTTT. Its protein is CASSPWPGAMNTEAFF.

The rearrangement links TRBV5-4 to TRBJ2-1, with TRBD1 identical over 8 bases. The CDR3 has 14 amino acids. Trimming cost V 3 bases and J 6 bases; bases outside gene matches: 5. CDR1 and CDR2 from the germline V gene are SGHNT and YYREEE (reference sequence). CDR3 sequence: CASSSPTGGNEQFF. As DNA, the CDR3 is TGTGCCAGCAGCTCACCTACAGGGGGCAATGAGCAGTTCTTC.

The J gene is TRBJ1-3, the V gene TRBV5-4, with D perhaps TRBD1 (6 bases). Trimming pared 0 bases from V and 1 base from J, leaving 8 bases between. The length of the CDR3 is 15 residues. Germline V gene lookup returns CDR1 SGHNT and CDR2 YYREEE (reference sequence). CDR3 in amino acids: CASSLGGASGNTIYF. As DNA, the CDR3 is TGTGCCAGCAGCTTGGGGGGGGCATCTGGAAACACCATATATTTT.

This clone was recorded only once. The chain has TRBV27 and TRBJ2-7; D uncertain. Trimming took 5 bases from V and 2 from J, leaving 16 bases between them. Germline values: CDR1 MNHEY, CDR2 SMNVEV (reference sequence). The CDR3 covers 15 residues. The CDR3 bases are TGTGCCAGCAGTACCCATGCGGACCCTCCCTACGAGCAGTACTTC. Protein sequence: CASSTHADPPYEQYF.

As DNA, the CDR3 is TGTGCCAGCAGTCCCCTTGCCTACGGGACAGGCTACGACGAGCAGTACTTC. It specifies CASSPLAYGTGYDEQYF. The chain employs TRBV27 and TRBJ2-7; 8 bases fit TRBD1. V shed 5 bases and J 5 bases; nucleotides not matched to a gene: 17. Looked up from germline, CDR1 is MNHEY and CDR2 is SMNVEV (reference sequence). The CDR3 has 17 amino acids.

CDR3 in DNA: TGTGCCACCCAACCTCCGGGGGATAACTATGGCTACACCTTC. Its translation is CATQPPGDNYGYTF. This chain joins TRBV18 and TRBJ1-2, with a weak D call TRBD1 (5 bases). Trimming removed 10 bases from V and 1 base from J, with 16 bases in between. CDR3 length equals 14 residues. CDR1 KGHSH and CDR2 LQKENI come from the germline V gene. Drawing the rest from reference TRBV18 and TRBJ1-2, the complete variable domain is NAGVMQNPRHLVRRRGQEARLRCSPMKGHSHVYWYRQLPEEGLKFMVYLQKENIIDESGMPKERFSAEFPKEGPSILRIQQVVRGDSAAYFCATQPPGDNYGYTFGSGTRLTVV.

The rearrangement joins TRBV5-1 to TRBJ1-6; D may be TRBD1 (5 bases). This CDR3 has 15 amino acids. Trimming took off 0 bases at V and 3 bases at J, with 7 bases between the two ends. Germline V CDR1 and CDR2: SGHRS, YFSETQ. The CDR3 region is CASSLEGLYNSPLHF. CDR3 DNA sequence: TGCGCCAGCAGCTTGGAGGGGCTCTATAATTCACCCCTCCACTTT.

The chain is built from TRBV19 and TRBJ2-7; 9 bases are a match to TRBD1. This CDR3 comprises 16 residues. The V segment lost 5 bases and the J segment 2 bases; nucleotides outside the gene matches: 10. The germline gives CDR1 LNHDA, CDR2 SQIVND (reference sequence). CDR3 residues: CASSSTGTGIAYEQYF. The CDR3 DNA reads TGTGCCAGTAGTTCCACCGGGACAGGGATCGCCTACGAGCAGTACTTC.

This chain uses TRBV10-1 with TRBJ2-7, with D possibly matching TRBD2 (6 bases). CDR3 size: 13 residues. V lost 9 bases to trimming and J lost 4 bases, with 16 bases between them. The germline gives CDR1 WNHNN, CDR2 SYGVQD (reference sequence). The CDR3 protein is CAREASDTYEQYF. CDR3 nucleotide sequence: TGCGCCAGGGAGGCTAGCGACACATACGAGCAGTACTTC.

The rearrangement joins TRBV2 to TRBJ2-3; 12 bases match TRBD2. Per the germline V gene, CDR1 is SNHLY and CDR2 is FYNNEI. There are 16 residues in the CDR3. Trimming took 6 bases from V and 1 from J; bases not matched to a gene: 5. In DNA form, the CDR3 reads TGTGCCAGCAGCTCTCGACTAGCGGGGGGCACAGATACGCAGTATTTT. It specifies CASSSRLAGGTDTQYF.

The V gene is TRBV27, the J gene TRBJ2-1; D is ambiguous. The CDR3 is made up of 12 amino acids. Deletions cut 1 base from V and 8 bases from J, with 6 bases between. The germline CDR1 and CDR2 sequences are MNHEY and SMNVEV (reference sequence). Here the CDR3 DNA reads TGTGCCAGCAGTTTATTTGGTTATGAGCAGTTCTTC. Encoded protein: CASSLFGYEQFF.

The chain recombines TRBV25-1 with TRBJ2-3; 9 bases align to TRBD1. V was clipped by 1 base and J by 6 bases; unmatched bases: 8. Germline values: CDR1 MGHDK, CDR2 SYGVNS. The CDR3 contains 16 residues. DNA of the CDR3: TGTGCCAGCAGTGAATTAGGAGGGACAGGGATGGATACGCAGTATTTT. Protein product: CASSELGGTGMDTQYF.

The chain joins TRBV5-1 to TRBJ1-6, with a weak D call TRBD1 (5 bases). Trimming shortened V by 2 bases and J by 0 bases, and 12 bases separated the two germline ends. Germline V gene lookup returns CDR1 SGHRS and CDR2 YFSETQ. The CDR3 is made up of 17 amino acids. Here the CDR3 reads CASSFRDSSSYNSPLHF. CDR3 coding DNA: TGCGCCAGCAGCTTCCGGGACTCCAGCTCCTATAATTCACCCCTCCACTTT.

The chain combines TRBV27 with TRBJ2-2, with TRBD2 matching 13 bases. Germline V gene data show CDR1 as MNHEY and CDR2 as SMNVEV (reference sequence). This CDR3 comprises 16 residues. J gave up 9 bases and V 2 bases, and 6 bases lay outside the gene matches. CDR3: CASSLGLAGVQRELFF. As DNA, the CDR3 is TGTGCCAGCAGTTTAGGACTAGCGGGAGTTCAGCGGGAGCTGTTTTTT.

The chain employs TRBV10-3 and TRBJ1-3; the D is unclear. This CDR3 contains 15 residues. Germline V lookup: CDR1 ENHRY, CDR2 SYGVKD. V was cut by 6 bases and J by 2 bases, with 14 bases left in between. Here the CDR3 DNA reads TGTGCCATCAGCCCATGGAGGGAGGCTGGAAACACCATATATTTT. Amino acid sequence: CAISPWREAGNTIYF.

The table lists this clone with a few counts. The chain links TRBV27 to TRBJ2-1; 7 nucleotides agree with TRBD1. Trimming removed 7 bases from V and 8 bases from J; junction bases left unmatched: 11. The CDR3 extends over 14 amino acids. Germline V gene lookup returns CDR1 MNHEY and CDR2 SMNVEV (reference sequence). In DNA, the CDR3 is TGTGCCAGCACCACGACAGGGTCTCACTATGAGCAGTTCTTC. As protein: CASTTTGSHYEQFF.

This clone is a singleton in its sample. V is TRBV19 and J is TRBJ2-5; D possibly corresponds to TRBD1 (5 bases). From germline, CDR1 is LNHDA and CDR2 SQIVND (reference sequence). Trimming removed 3 bases from V and 5 bases from J, with 13 bases in between. The CDR3 runs 14 residues. The CDR3 protein is CASSIRAGKETQYF. CDR3 in DNA: TGTGCCAGTAGTATCCGGGCAGGGAAGGAGACCCAGTACTTC.

This clone has a handful of counts. The CDR3 DNA reads as TGTGCCAGCAGTGATTCGGCCAGGGGTAATGAAAAACTGTTTTTT. Residues: CASSDSARGNEKLFF. The V call is TRBV6-1, the J call TRBJ1-4, with D tentatively TRBD1 (6 bases). Germline V gene data show CDR1 as MNHNS and CDR2 as SASEGT. This CDR3 has 15 amino acids. The germline V and J ends were trimmed by 3 bases and 4 bases, with 12 bases remaining between them.

V usage is TRBV27 and J usage is TRBJ1-2, with 9 bases fitting TRBD1. The germline CDR1 and CDR2 sequences are MNHEY and SMNVEV (reference sequence). The CDR3 is 15 amino acids. J was trimmed by 7 bases and V by 8 bases; bases with no gene match: 14. CDR3 residues: CASANPTGGAFGYTF. The CDR3 DNA reads TGTGCCAGCGCAAACCCCACAGGGGGCGCGTTTGGCTACACCTTC.

CDR3 DNA: TGTGCCACCAGTGAAAGGGGCAATGAGCAGTTCTTC. It translates to CATSERGNEQFF. This chain uses TRBV24-1 with TRBJ2-1; the D gene is possibly TRBD1 (5 bases). CDR3 length: 12 amino acids. V lost 4 bases, J lost 6 bases, and 6 bases lay in between. Germline V gene lookup returns CDR1 KGHDR and CDR2 SFDVKD.

V is TRBV28 and J is TRBJ1-1; possibly TRBD1 for D (5 bases). CDR1 and CDR2 from the germline V gene are MDHEN and SYDVKM. V was pared by 6 bases and J by 4 bases, with 18 bases between. This CDR3 spans 15 amino acids. CDR3: CASSGMGDGATEAFF. In DNA, the CDR3 is TGTGCCAGCAGCGGCATGGGGGACGGGGCCACTGAAGCTTTCTTT.

V usage is TRBV2 and J usage is TRBJ2-1; the D gene is possibly TRBD2 (7 bases). This CDR3 is built from 14 residues. V was pared by 11 bases and J by 6 bases, with 20 bases between. CDR1 SNHLY and CDR2 FYNNEI come from the germline V gene. In DNA form, the CDR3 reads TGTGCCTTACAGGGAGCGGGACTAAGCAATGAGCAGTTCTTC. It encodes CALQGAGLSNEQFF.